The clone carrying this TCR beta chain was recorded a few times. The sample is drawn from a study of blood T cells in healthy people across ages. The V gene's germline CDR1 is SGHTA and CDR2 FQGNSA. V gave up 3 bases and J gave up 7 bases, with 13 bases separating them. This CDR3 contains 15 residues. Primed by a sample-barcoded 5' primer and a J-beta primer mix, a second PCR proceeded for 7 to 11 cycles. TCRdb re-called the 5' RACE reads with MiXCR, one entry per CDR3 protein. The data contain about 770,000 distinct CDR3 sequences, 44% of them singletons. This receptor was taken from a man aged 55 to 69 in good health. The chain employs TRBV7-2 and TRBJ1-6, with a possible D match to TRBD1 (6 bases). Sequenced: blood. CDR3 residues: CASSLTPQGNSPLHF. In nucleotides, the CDR3 is TGTGCCAGCAGCTTGACCCCACAGGGAAATTCACCCCTCCACTTT.